A selection of T cell receptor beta chains follows, all from one sample in a study of naive and memory T cell subsets. TCRdb ran MiXCR on the UMI-ligation and nested PCR reads and lists one entry per CDR3 protein. This sample yields 85,000 or so distinct CDR3 sequences, of which about 10% are seen a single time; 1.2% belongs to the top ten. The sequencing input was naive CD8+ T cells from blood. Every receptor here comes from a human donor in good health. CDR3s include the opening cysteine and the closing phenylalanine or tryptophan. A D gene is named only where the DNA matches it firmly. A clone size is listed for some rows: how often the clone was seen (once, few, many), or a class if it is expanded.

V gene	clone size	D gene	J gene	CDR3 protein	CDR3 DNA
TRBV20-1	many	TRBD2	TRBJ2-1	CSARHSGTPYNEQFF	TGCAGTGCTAGACATAGCGGGACTCCCTACAATGAGCAGTTCTTC
TRBV10-3	many	-	TRBJ2-3	CAISEDGSGEVTDTQYF	TGTGCCATCAGTGAAGACGGGTCGGGAGAGGTCACAGATACGCAGTATTTT
TRBV29-1	few	TRBD2	TRBJ2-5	CSVDPSGAQETQYF	TGCAGCGTTGATCCTAGCGGGGCCCAAGAGACCCAGTACTTC
TRBV5-6	-	-	TRBJ1-5	CASSAGVGQPQHF	TGTGCCAGCAGCGCCGGGGTAGGCCAGCCCCAGCATTTT
TRBV5-1	-	TRBD2	TRBJ2-1	CASRYPGWASGDNEQFF	TGCGCCAGCAGGTACCCTGGCTGGGCTAGCGGAGACAATGAGCAGTTCTTC
TRBV2	-	-	TRBJ1-1	CASSGRVGRNTEAFF	TGTGCCAGCAGTGGGCGGGTGGGGCGGAACACTGAAGCTTTCTTT
TRBV4-3	-	-	TRBJ2-1	CASSQEGGNEQFF	TGCGCCAGCAGCCAAGAGGGGGGTAATGAGCAGTTCTTC
TRBV7-8	many	TRBD1	TRBJ1-1	CASSMASAGGAEAFF	TGTGCCAGCAGCATGGCTAGTGCAGGGGGCGCTGAAGCTTTCTTT
TRBV29-1	many	TRBD2	TRBJ2-7	CSVVAGASYEQYF	TGCAGCGTTGTAGCGGGAGCGTCCTACGAGCAGTACTTC
TRBV27	few	-	TRBJ1-1	CASSLVRPLGTEAFF	TGTGCCAGCAGTTTGGTCCGGCCTTTGGGCACTGAAGCTTTCTTT
TRBV4-1	-	TRBD1	TRBJ2-4	CASSWTGGAKNIQYF	TGCGCCAGCAGCTGGACAGGGGGGGCCAAAAACATTCAGTACTTC
TRBV19	-	-	TRBJ2-3	CASMAEDTQYF	TGTGCCAGTATGGCGGAAGATACGCAGTATTTT
TRBV7-8	few	TRBD1	TRBJ1-5	CATSETAGGKVNQPQHF	TGTGCCACCAGTGAGACCGCAGGGGGGAAGGTCAATCAGCCCCAGCATTTT
TRBV5-1	few	-	TRBJ1-1	CASTGTPNTEAFF	TGCGCCAGCACCGGGACACCGAACACTGAAGCTTTCTTT
TRBV7-8	many	-	TRBJ2-7	CASSLIGTGTYEQYF	TGTGCCAGCAGCTTAATCGGTACCGGGACCTACGAGCAGTACTTC
TRBV27	few	TRBD1	TRBJ1-1	CASSLTGGGAEAFF	TGTGCCAGCAGTTTAACAGGGGGTGGGGCTGAAGCTTTCTTT
TRBV7-6	many	TRBD2	TRBJ2-5	CASSLAWSGDAGETQYF	TGTGCCAGCAGCTTGGCCTGGAGCGGGGACGCGGGGGAGACCCAGTACTTC
TRBV7-6	few	-	TRBJ2-3	CASSLVGPTSTDTQYF	TGTGCCAGCAGCTTAGTCGGGCCAACTAGCACAGATACGCAGTATTTT
TRBV10-3	many	-	TRBJ2-3	CAIGGLSTDTQYF	TGTGCCATCGGGGGACTGAGCACAGATACGCAGTATTTT
TRBV28	many	TRBD1	TRBJ1-5	CASSLTGGHQPQHF	TGTGCCAGCAGTTTGACAGGGGGCCATCAGCCCCAGCATTTT